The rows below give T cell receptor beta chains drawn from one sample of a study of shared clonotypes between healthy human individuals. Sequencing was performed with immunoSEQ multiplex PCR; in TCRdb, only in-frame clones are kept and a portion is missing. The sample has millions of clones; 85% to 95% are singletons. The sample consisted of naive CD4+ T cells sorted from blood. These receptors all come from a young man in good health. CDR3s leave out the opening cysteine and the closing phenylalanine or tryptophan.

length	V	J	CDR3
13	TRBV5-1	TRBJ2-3	ASSSTSGGADTQY
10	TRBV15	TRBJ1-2	ATSRERDGYT
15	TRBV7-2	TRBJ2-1	ASSLASGRGNYNEQF
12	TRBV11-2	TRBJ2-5	ASSRRDRKETQY
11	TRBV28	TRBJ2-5	ASSPGQQETQY
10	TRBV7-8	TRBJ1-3	ASSLDRNTIY
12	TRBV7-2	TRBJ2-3	ASSLWDNTDTQY
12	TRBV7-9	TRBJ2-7	ASSSSQEAYEQY
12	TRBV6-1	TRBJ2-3	AGAPMLSTDTQY
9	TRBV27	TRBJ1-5	ACRGSGAQH
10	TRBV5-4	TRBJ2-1	ASSLVRTSTF
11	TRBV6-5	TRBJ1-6	ASSARAISPLH
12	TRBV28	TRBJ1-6	ASKATGVNSPLH
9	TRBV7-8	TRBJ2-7	ASSSKYEQY
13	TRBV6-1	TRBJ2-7	ASRGEGQGSYEQY
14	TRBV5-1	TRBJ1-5	ASSLDPGTGNQPQH
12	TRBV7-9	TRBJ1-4	ASGTKGPYEKLF
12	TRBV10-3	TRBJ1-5	AIQGQGGNQPQH
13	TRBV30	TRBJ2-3	AWTIRGAREDTQY
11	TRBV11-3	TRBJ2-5	ASSPGISETQY
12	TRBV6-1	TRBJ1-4	ASSEAGSGEKLF
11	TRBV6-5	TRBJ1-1	ASSLTGATEAF
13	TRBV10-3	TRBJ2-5	AISETGTGQETQY
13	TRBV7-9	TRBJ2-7	ASSTHSGTAYEQY
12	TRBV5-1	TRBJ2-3	ASSLQEGTDTQY
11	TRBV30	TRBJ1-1	AWSLSDSREAF
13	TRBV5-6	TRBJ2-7	ASSLAGQGGHEQY
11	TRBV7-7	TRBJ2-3	ASSFQTSDTQY
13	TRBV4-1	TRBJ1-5	ASSQGRGGNQPQH
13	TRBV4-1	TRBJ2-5	ASSLTDRRRETQY
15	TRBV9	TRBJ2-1	ASSVGPNHQIVDEQF
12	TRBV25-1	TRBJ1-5	ASSETGFGKPQH
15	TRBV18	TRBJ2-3	ASSPVRLAGSTDTQY
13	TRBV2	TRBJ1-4	ASRPRTVTNEKLF
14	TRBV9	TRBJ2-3	ASSVDPSPPADTQY
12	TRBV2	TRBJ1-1	ASTKGYPNTEAF
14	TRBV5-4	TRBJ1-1	ASSLGDRGRDTEAF
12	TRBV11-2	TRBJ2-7	ASSSLGRSGEQY
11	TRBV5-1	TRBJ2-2	ASSFRGTGELF
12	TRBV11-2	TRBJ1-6	ASSKRQGDSPLH
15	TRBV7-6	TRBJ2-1	ASSATSGPYSYNEQF
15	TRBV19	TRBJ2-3	ATTHSRGAPFTDTQY
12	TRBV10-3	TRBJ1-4	AISEQGANEKLF
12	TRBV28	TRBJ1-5	ASSPPRGNQPQH
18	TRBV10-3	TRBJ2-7	AIRSEKGIRRLAGAHEQY
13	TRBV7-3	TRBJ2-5	ASSFGTGVGETQY
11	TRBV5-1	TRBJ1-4	ASSWDQNEKLF
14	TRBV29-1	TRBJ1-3	SAGESGRFSGNTIY
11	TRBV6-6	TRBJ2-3	ASSTRTEGRQY